Following are 15 T cell receptor beta chains from one sample sequenced in a study of shared clonotypes between healthy human individuals. The assay was immunoSEQ multiplex PCR, and TCRdb's table has in-frame clones only and misses some. This table has roughly 2.6 million clones, over 85% appearing once. The sequenced sample consisted of naive CD4+ T cells sorted from blood. Subset meaning: CD45RA+ positively selected. These receptor sequences come from a man between 18 and 29 years old in good health.

J is TRBJ2-3 and V is TRBV5-4; TRBD1 matches at 7 bases. V gave up 0 bases and J gave up 2 bases; unmatched junction bases: 15. In germline, CDR1 is SGHNT, CDR2 YYREEE (reference sequence). The CDR3 consists of 19 residues. CDR3 in amino acids: CASSLEGRGYPAVTDTQYF. CDR3 in DNA: TGTGCCAGCAGCTTGGAAGGCAGGGGGTACCCGGCGGTCACAGATACGCAGTATTTT.

CDR3 sequence: CASSTQDNSPLHF. Here the CDR3 DNA reads TGTGCCAGCTCAACGCAGGACAATTCACCCCTCCACTTT. The chain uses TRBV18 and TRBJ1-6; D gene ambiguous. The CDR3 spans 13 residues. The germline V gene encodes CDR1 KGHSH and CDR2 LQKENI. V gave up 5 bases and J gave up 7 bases, with 9 bases separating them.

J is TRBJ1-2 and V is TRBV30, with D maybe TRBD1 (5 bases). The CDR3 has 12 residues. With 1 base removed from V and 8 bases from J, the gap between germline ends came to 11 bases. Looked up from germline, CDR1 is GTSNPN and CDR2 is SVGIG (reference sequence). CDR3 in amino acids: CAWSAGIGGYTF. CDR3 DNA: TGTGCCTGGAGTGCAGGGATCGGGGGCTACACCTTC.

CDR3 residues: CASSTDASSYNEQFF. In DNA, the CDR3 is TGTGCCAGTAGTACCGACGCAAGCTCCTACAATGAGCAGTTCTTC. V is TRBV19 and J is TRBJ2-1; D is undetermined. The CDR3 consists of 15 residues. V lost 4 bases and J lost 0, with 10 bases in between. Germline loops: CDR1 LNHDA, CDR2 SQIVND (reference sequence).

This clone occurred once. V usage is TRBV18 and J usage is TRBJ2-1; TRBD1 matches at 9 bases. With 4 bases clipped from V and 8 bases from J, the junction kept 9 bases outside the gene matches. The length of the CDR3 is 15 residues. Germline-derived CDR1 and CDR2 are KGHSH and LQKENI. The CDR3 is CASSRGTGSMDEQFF. In nucleotides, the CDR3 is TGTGCCAGCTCACGGGGGACAGGGAGTATGGATGAGCAGTTCTTC.

This clone appeared a single time. Other DNA sequences in the same sample also yield this CDR3. The chain joins TRBV6-5 to TRBJ1-1; D is unresolved. The CDR3 has 13 amino acids. CDR1 and CDR2 from the germline V gene are MNHEY and SVGAGI. V was pared by 6 bases and J by 1 base, with 9 bases between. The CDR3 region has the DNA TGTGCCAGCAGCCGCACAGAGAACACTGAAGCTTTCTTT. It specifies CASSRTENTEAFF.

The sample holds one count of this clone. J is TRBJ2-1 and V is TRBV7-2; D is ambiguous. Trimming removed 1 base from V and 9 bases from J, with 10 bases in between. Germline CDR1 is SGHTA and CDR2 is FQGNSA. CDR3 length equals 13 residues. Here the CDR3 reads CASSLEPYFEQFF. The CDR3 coding sequence is TGTGCCAGCAGCTTAGAACCCTACTTTGAGCAGTTCTTC.

V gene TRBV7-9 combines with J gene TRBJ2-1, with TRBD1 matching 8 bases. The CDR3 is 15 residues long. Trimming cost V 5 bases and J 6 bases; bases outside gene matches: 9. Germline CDR1 and CDR2: SEHNR and FQNEAQ (reference sequence). The CDR3 region is CASSRRQGAGNEQFF. The CDR3, as DNA: TGTGCCAGCAGCCGTAGGCAGGGGGCAGGCAATGAGCAGTTCTTC.

CDR3 residues: CASRLRTQYF. For the CDR3, the DNA is TGCGCCAGCAGACTCCGCACCCAGTACTTC. This chain joins TRBV4-3 and TRBJ2-5; no firm D call. V lost 6 bases to trimming and J lost 8 bases, with 7 bases between them. The CDR3 consists of 10 residues. CDR1 and CDR2 from the germline V gene are LGHNA and YSLEER.

This clone has a single count. This chain links TRBV21-1 with TRBJ2-5; TRBD1 is taken as the D call from the table, unchecked against the DNA. TRBV21-1 is reported as a pseudogene. The CDR3 has 15 residues. CDR3: CASSKVGLVRETQYF. The DNA of the CDR3 is TGTGCCAGCAGCAAAGTGGGGCTAGTTCGTGAGACCCAGTACTTC.

The chain is built from TRBV9 and TRBJ2-5; 7 nucleotides align to TRBD2. CDR3 length: 16 amino acids. The V and J ends lost 0 bases and 3 bases, in that order; junction bases with no gene match: 8. In germline, CDR1 is SGDLS, CDR2 YYNGEE. The CDR3 loop reads CASSVAWGTIKETQYF. CDR3 coding DNA: TGTGCCAGCAGCGTAGCTTGGGGGACTATAAAAGAGACCCAGTACTTC.

The chain links TRBV30 to TRBJ2-3; perhaps TRBD2 as D (5 bases). The germline V and J ends were trimmed by 0 bases and 4 bases, with 14 bases remaining between them. Per the germline V gene, CDR1 is GTSNPN and CDR2 is SVGIG (reference sequence). CDR3 size: 15 residues. CDR3 protein: CAWSVRVGVADTQYF. The CDR3 DNA sequence: TGTGCCTGGAGTGTACGAGTGGGAGTGGCAGATACGCAGTATTTT.

This clone was detected once. J is TRBJ1-2 and V is TRBV19; D is uncertain. Germline V lookup: CDR1 LNHDA, CDR2 SQIVND (reference sequence). V was shortened by 7 bases and J by 2 bases, with 17 bases between the two germline ends. The CDR3 extends over 15 amino acids. CDR3 protein: CASKGTIIVNYGYTF. The CDR3 bases are TGTGCCAGTAAGGGTACCATTATCGTCAACTATGGCTACACCTTC.

Details on this clone: Other DNA sequences within the sample encode an identical CDR3. The V call is TRBV6-1, the J call TRBJ1-1; D perhaps matches TRBD1 (6 bases). Looked up from germline, CDR1 is MNHNS and CDR2 is SASEGT. The CDR3 totals 13 residues. Trimming pared 5 bases from V and 1 base from J, leaving 8 bases between. DNA for the CDR3: TGTGCCAGCAGTCCACAGGGGAACACTGAAGCTTTCTTT. Amino acid sequence: CASSPQGNTEAFF.

The chain is built from TRBV4-3 and TRBJ2-1; 7 bases agree with TRBD1. V lost 4 bases and J lost 9; bases outside the gene matches: 9. Germline V gives CDR1 LGHNA, CDR2 YSLEER. This CDR3 comprises 14 residues. The CDR3 spells CASSPETGLGEQFF. For the CDR3, the DNA is TGCGCCAGCAGCCCAGAGACAGGGCTAGGTGAGCAGTTCTTC.